This T cell receptor (beta chain) was identified during a study of blood T cell repertoires in COVID-19 (dated by TCRdb to the early 2020s). Turning to the overall study: The collaborator samples originated in the United States, Italy and Spain and spanned the acute and convalescent phases of COVID-19. The material from the prospective study consisted of cDNA or gDNA derived from T cells, B-cell-depleted T cells, or PBMCs. The dataset comprised deeply sampled blood TCRbeta repertoires from subjects exposed to, actively infected with, or recovered from COVID-19. The repertoires were made available in a free public database intended to serve as a resource for research on the immune response to SARS-CoV-2. Samples were obtained from the ongoing ImmuneRACE study (first 160 participants) and from 1,254 subjects provided by 6 global collaborators. The sample metadata nearly always contained a de-identified subject ID, COVID-19 status, age in years and sex. Where available, HLA class I and class II types were taken from metadata supplied by the sample provider and were not determined by assay-based typing.

Worth noting for this clone: The target of this receptor is not known. No clone much larger than this one lies a single base away; base qualities are absent.

Via the germline V gene (reference sequence), CDR1 is LGHDT and CDR2 YNNKEL. From the cysteine through the phenylalanine, the CDR3 covers 16 amino acids. The only DNA kept is the CDR3, 48 bases in frame from the first base. Trimming accounts for 4 bases at V and 7 bases at J, while the number of junction bases matched to no gene is 7. The investigation overall reported the following: How much clinical and demographic metadata was included differed by source and by participant, and the metadata was provided uncurated.

Participants in the prospective study were aged roughly 18 to 100 years, lived in 20 to 25 United States geographic areas, and enrolled through a virtual design. In the prospective study, participants were assigned to cohorts based on the clinical history participants reported in a screening survey and a study questionnaire. Recovered participants in ImmuneRACE Cohort 3 were defined as having two consecutive negative NP/OP PCR tests, clearance from a healthcare professional, or resolution of symptoms. In the prospective study, mobile phlebotomists collected whole blood, serum and a nasopharyngeal or oropharyngeal swab from each participant. Over a roughly 2-month period, participants in the prospective study had the option of providing additional blood draws and questionnaires. Before DNA extraction, prospective study blood samples were shipped either frozen or at room temperature. TCRbeta CDR3 regions were amplified from genomic DNA using the immunoSEQ Assay, a bias-controlled multiplex PCR. On the authors' methods: Nucleated cell counts per sample were estimated from amplification of reference gene primers within the assay. To quantify the absolute abundance of each unique TCRbeta CDR3 rearrangement, sequence reads were collapsed and filtered. For each sample, productive Simpson clonality was calculated by taking the square root of Simpson's diversity index across productive rearrangements. Here the immuneACCESS table is served through TCRdb, limited to in-frame sequences with V and J called. Missing clones are a known gap in these copies; in checked studies unresolved V genes cover under half, and the rest lacks a known reason. V, J and clone size are taken as reported in that table, and D and trimming were inferred from the DNA itself. Here the sample has roughly 400,000 clones; 80% to 90% occur a single time. The leading ten clones occupy roughly 1.1% of the sample.

The sample taken for sequencing was PBMCs or T cells enriched from blood (not recorded which). The source of this sequence is a man under 40 who had recovered from COVID-19. The V and J segments used are TRBV3-1 (or the pseudogene TRBV3-2) and TRBJ2-2, with TRBD1 matching 12 junction bases. In nucleotides, the sequence is TGTGCCAGCAGCCGCGGGGGACAGGGGGCTGTCGGGGAGCTGTTTTTT. Translation gives CASSRGGQGAVGELFF.